This TCR beta chain was recorded in a study of blood T cells in healthy people across ages. Study-level findings and limits: In long-lived donors, naive CD4+ cell counts and diversity exceeded those of aged donors.

Germline lookup yields CDR1 MNHEY and CDR2 SMNVEV (reference sequence). This CDR3 contains 14 residues. V dropped 5 bases and J dropped 5 bases, with 12 bases sitting between them. A few counts support this clonotype. Its antigen is still unknown. Combining a sample-barcoded 5' primer with a J-beta primer mix, a second PCR ran for roughly 6 to 12 cycles. Sequencing yielded, for each sample, at least 3 million paired-end reads carrying CDR3. One entry per CDR3 protein, called by TCRdb with MiXCR from the 5' RACE reads. The repertoire holds over 750,000 distinct CDR3 sequences, more than 20% seen once, with roughly a tenth in the top ten. The data also belong to a second study, concerning T cells of mothers and their children. That paper adds: Second-PCR primer M1S introduced sample barcodes and 2-4 random nucleotides. In each mother, TCR beta CDR3 reads exceeded 10 million; in each child, they numbered approximately 3 million.

V usage is TRBV27 and J usage is TRBJ2-2, with a possible D match to TRBD1 (5 bases). The origin of this receptor is a boy between 10 and 17 years old in good health. Sequencing was performed on blood. The chain's CDR3 is CASSTGRLTGELFF. As DNA, the CDR3 is TGTGCCAGCAGTACAGGTCGCTTAACCGGGGAGCTGTTTTTT.